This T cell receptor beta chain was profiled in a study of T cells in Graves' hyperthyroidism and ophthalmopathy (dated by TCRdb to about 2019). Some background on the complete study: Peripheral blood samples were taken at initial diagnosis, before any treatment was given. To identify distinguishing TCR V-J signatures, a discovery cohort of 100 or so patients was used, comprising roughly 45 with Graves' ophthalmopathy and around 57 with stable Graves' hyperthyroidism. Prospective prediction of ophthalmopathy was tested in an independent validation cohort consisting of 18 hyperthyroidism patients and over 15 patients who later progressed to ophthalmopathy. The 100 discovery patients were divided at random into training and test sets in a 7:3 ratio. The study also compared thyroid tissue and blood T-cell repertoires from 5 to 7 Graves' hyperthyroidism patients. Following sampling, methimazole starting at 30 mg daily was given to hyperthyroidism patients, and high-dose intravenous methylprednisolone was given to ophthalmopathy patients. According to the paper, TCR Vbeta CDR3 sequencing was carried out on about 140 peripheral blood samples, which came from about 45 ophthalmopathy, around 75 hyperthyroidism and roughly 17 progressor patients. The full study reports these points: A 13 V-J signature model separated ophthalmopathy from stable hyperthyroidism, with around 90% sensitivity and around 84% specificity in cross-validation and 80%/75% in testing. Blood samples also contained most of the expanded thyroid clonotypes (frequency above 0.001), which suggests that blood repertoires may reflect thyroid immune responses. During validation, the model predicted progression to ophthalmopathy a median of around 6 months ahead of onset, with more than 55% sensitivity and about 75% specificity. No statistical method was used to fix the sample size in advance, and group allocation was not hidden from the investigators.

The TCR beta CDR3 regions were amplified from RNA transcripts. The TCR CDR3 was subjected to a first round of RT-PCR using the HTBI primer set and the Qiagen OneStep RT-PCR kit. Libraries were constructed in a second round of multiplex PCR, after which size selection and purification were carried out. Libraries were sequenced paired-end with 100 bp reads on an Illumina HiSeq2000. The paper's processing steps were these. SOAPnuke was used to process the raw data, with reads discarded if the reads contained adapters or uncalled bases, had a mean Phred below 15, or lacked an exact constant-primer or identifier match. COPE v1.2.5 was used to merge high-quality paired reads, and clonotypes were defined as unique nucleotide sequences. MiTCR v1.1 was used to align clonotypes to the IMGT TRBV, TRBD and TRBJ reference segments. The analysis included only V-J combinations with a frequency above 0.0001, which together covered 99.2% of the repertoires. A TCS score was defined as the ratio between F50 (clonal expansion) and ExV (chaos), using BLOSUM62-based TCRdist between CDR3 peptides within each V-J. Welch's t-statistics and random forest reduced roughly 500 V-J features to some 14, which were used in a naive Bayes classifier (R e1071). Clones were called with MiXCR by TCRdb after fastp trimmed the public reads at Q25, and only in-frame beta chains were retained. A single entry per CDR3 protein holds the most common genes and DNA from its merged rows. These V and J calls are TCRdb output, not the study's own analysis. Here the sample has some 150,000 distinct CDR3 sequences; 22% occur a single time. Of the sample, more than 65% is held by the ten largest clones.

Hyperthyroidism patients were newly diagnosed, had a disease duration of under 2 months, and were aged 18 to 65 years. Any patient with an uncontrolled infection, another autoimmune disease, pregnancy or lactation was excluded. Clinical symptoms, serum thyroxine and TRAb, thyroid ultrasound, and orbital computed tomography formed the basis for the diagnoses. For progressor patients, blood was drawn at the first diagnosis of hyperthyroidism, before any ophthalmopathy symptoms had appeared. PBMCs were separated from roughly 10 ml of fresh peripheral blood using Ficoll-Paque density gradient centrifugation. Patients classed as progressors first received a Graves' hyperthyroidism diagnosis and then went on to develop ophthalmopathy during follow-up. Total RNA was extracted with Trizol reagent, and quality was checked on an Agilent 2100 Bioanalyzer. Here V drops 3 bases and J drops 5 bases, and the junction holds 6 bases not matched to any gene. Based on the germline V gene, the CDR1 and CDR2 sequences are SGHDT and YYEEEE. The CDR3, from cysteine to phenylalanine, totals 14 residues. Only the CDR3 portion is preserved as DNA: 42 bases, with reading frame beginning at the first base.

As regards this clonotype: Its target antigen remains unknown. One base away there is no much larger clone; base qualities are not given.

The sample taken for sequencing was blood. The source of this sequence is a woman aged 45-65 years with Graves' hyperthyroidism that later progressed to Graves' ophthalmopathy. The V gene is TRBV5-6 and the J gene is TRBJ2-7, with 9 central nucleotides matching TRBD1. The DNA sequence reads TGTGCCAGCAGCTCGACGGGACAGGGTAACGAGCAGTACTTC. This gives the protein CASSSTGQGNEQYF.